The clone carrying this T cell receptor beta chain was observed at least ten times. In germline, CDR1 is SGHVS, CDR2 FQNEAQ. V lost 5 bases to trimming and J lost 2 bases; unmatched junction nucleotides: 4. The CDR3 length is 15 residues. These data come from a study of regulatory T cells in long-lasting Graves disease. The sample's time point: newly diagnosed GD, antithyroid drugs for less than 3 months. PBMCs provided the RNA from which the TCR library was made. Diagnosis followed American Thyroid Association guidelines for Graves' disease. Through Arm-PCR of CDR3 regions and iRepertoire HTBI primers, TCR beta libraries were built. TCRdb reprocessed the multiplex PCR reads with MiXCR, giving one entry per CDR3 protein. The data contain about 420,000 distinct CDR3 sequences, about a sixth of them singletons. These data also featured in a second study, about T cells in Graves' hyperthyroidism and ophthalmopathy. In that study: Hyperthyroidism patients were newly diagnosed, had disease duration under 2 months, and were aged 18 to 65 years. During a first-round RT-PCR of the TCR CDR3, the HTBI primer set was used.

The rearrangement links TRBV7-8 to TRBJ2-1; TRBD2 matches at 9 bases. The material sequenced was peripheral blood mononuclear cells (PBMCs), taken at new diagnosis, from a patient treated with antithyroid drugs. The sequence derives from a woman between 18 and 29 years old with Graves disease. Written as DNA, the CDR3 is TGTGCCAGCAGCGTTCAGCGGGAGGCCTACAATGAGCAGTTCTTC. It specifies CASSVQREAYNEQFF.